This TCR beta chain was sequenced during a study of T cells in localized non-small cell lung cancer. Study-wide results and limits: Maximal T cell clonality occurred in uninvolved adjacent lung, with tumor ranking below it. For the top 100 tumor clones, a median roughly 56 also appeared in adjacent lung. In the blood, greater T cell density corresponded to longer overall survival. Sequencing involved a lone tumor region, leaving heterogeneity possible.

Details on this clone: Its antigen is undetermined.

CDR1 is SGHTA and CDR2 is FQGNSA in the germline V gene. V was cut by 5 bases and J by 7 bases, with 12 bases left in between. The CDR3 has 13 amino acids. TCRdb keeps only in-frame clones here, not all; method: immunoSEQ multiplex PCR. The data show about 29,000 clones, with 87% seen just once and approximately 7.5% held by the top ten. The V call is TRBV7-2, the J call TRBJ2-4; a weak D match, TRBD2 (6 bases). The sequencing here drew on peripheral blood, taken before any cancer treatment. The origin of this receptor is a male donor at least 60 years old with stage I lung adenocarcinoma. Written as DNA, the CDR3 is TGTGCCAGCAGCCGTGGCGGGACCAACATTCAGTACTTC. It codes for CASSRGGTNIQYF.